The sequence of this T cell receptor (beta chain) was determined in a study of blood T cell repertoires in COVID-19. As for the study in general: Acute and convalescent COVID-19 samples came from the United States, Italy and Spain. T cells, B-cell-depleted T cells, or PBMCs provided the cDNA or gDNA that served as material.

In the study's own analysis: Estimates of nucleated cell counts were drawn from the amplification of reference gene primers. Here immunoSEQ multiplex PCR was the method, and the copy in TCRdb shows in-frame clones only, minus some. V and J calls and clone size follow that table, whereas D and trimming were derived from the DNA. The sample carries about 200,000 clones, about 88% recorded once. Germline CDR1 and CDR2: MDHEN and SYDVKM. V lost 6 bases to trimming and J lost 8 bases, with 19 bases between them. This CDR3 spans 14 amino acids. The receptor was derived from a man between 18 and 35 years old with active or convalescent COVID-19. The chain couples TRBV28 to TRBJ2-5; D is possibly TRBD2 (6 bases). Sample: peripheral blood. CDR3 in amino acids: CASSRTGGVITQYF. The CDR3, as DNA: TGTGCCAGCAGCCGCACCGGGGGTGTGATCACCCAGTACTTC.